This entry lists 7 T cell receptor beta chains sequenced from one sample in a study of blood T cell repertoires in COVID-19. Here immunoSEQ multiplex PCR was the method, and the copy in TCRdb shows in-frame clones only, minus some. The sample lists about 47,000 clones, 88% seen once, with more than 2.5% in the top ten. Sequencing was done on a sample of peripheral blood. These receptors all stem from a middle-aged man with active COVID-19.

The chain couples TRBV6-1 to TRBJ2-3, with TRBD2 identical over 9 bases. This CDR3 contains 17 residues. Germline assignment: CDR1 MNHNS and CDR2 SASEGT. J gave up 0 bases and V 0 bases, and 4 bases lay outside the gene matches. The CDR3 is CASSEALAGISTDTQYF. The CDR3 DNA reads TGTGCCAGCAGTGAAGCCCTAGCGGGGATTAGCACAGATACGCAGTATTTT.

The genes are TRBV5-5 and TRBJ1-2, with D uncertain. V gave up 6 bases and J gave up 1 base, with 13 bases separating them. CDR1 and CDR2 from the germline V gene are SGHKS and YYEKEE (reference sequence). The CDR3 spans 14 residues. CDR3 residues: CASNHRGDNYGYTF. Here the CDR3 DNA reads TGTGCCAGCAATCATCGGGGAGATAACTATGGCTACACCTTC.

The chain links TRBV2 to TRBJ2-5; 9 positions agree with TRBD1. This CDR3 region has 12 residues. With V trimmed by 8 bases and J by 2 bases, 0 bases remained unmatched. Germline CDR1 reads SNHLY; CDR2 reads FYNNEI. CDR3 sequence: CASDRGQETQYF. The CDR3 nucleotides are TGTGCCAGCGACAGGGGGCAAGAGACCCAGTACTTC.

This chain uses TRBV7-9 with TRBJ1-2; 8 bases agree with TRBD1. J gave up 2 bases and V 3 bases, and 2 bases lay outside the gene matches. Germline assignment: CDR1 SEHNR and CDR2 FQNEAQ (reference sequence). This CDR3 is built from 14 residues. CDR3 residues: CASSFGQGNYGYTF. The CDR3 coding sequence is TGTGCCAGCAGCTTCGGACAGGGAAACTATGGCTACACCTTC.

This chain links TRBV12-3 or TRBV12-4 with TRBJ2-7; no definite D call. Trimming took 6 bases from V and 2 from J, leaving 11 bases between them. The length of the CDR3 is 13 residues. The CDR3 is CASSLGPPYEQYF. CDR3 nucleotide sequence: TGTGCCAGCAGCCTAGGCCCCCCCTACGAGCAGTACTTC.

The CDR3 sequence is CSASSSTSGRIYNEQFF. The CDR3 bases are TGCAGTGCTAGTAGTTCCACTAGCGGGAGGATTTACAATGAGCAGTTCTTC. V usage is TRBV20-1 and J usage is TRBJ2-1; 12 positions match TRBD2. Germline V lookup: CDR1 DFQATT, CDR2 SNEGSKA (reference sequence). Germline trimming cut 3 bases from V and 4 bases from J; bases unmatched to any gene: 10. CDR3 length: 17 residues.

This chain links TRBV7-9 with TRBJ1-6; 10 bases are a match to TRBD1. Trimming took 5 bases from V and 9 from J; bases not matched to a gene: 4. The CDR3 sequence is 14 residues long. CDR1 is SEHNR, CDR2 FQNEAQ, per germline (reference sequence). The CDR3 region has the DNA TGTGCCAGCAGCCATAGGGACAGGGGTTCACCCCTCCACTTT. It encodes CASSHRDRGSPLHF.